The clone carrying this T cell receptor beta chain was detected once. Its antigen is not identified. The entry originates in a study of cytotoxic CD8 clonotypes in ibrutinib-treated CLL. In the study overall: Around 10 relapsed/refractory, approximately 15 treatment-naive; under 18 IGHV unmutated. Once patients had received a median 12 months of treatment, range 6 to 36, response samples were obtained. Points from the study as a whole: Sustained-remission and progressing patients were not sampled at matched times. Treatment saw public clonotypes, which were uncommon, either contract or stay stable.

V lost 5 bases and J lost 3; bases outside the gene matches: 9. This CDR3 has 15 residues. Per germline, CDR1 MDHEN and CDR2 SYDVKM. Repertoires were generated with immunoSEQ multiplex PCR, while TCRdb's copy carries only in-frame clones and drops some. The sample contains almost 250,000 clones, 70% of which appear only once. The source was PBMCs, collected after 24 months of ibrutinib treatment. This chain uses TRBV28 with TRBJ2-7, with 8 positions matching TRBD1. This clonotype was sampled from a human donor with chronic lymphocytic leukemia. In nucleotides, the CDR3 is TGTGCCAGCAGTCCACCGGGGACAGGCAGCTACGAGCAGTACTTC. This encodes CASSPPGTGSYEQYF.